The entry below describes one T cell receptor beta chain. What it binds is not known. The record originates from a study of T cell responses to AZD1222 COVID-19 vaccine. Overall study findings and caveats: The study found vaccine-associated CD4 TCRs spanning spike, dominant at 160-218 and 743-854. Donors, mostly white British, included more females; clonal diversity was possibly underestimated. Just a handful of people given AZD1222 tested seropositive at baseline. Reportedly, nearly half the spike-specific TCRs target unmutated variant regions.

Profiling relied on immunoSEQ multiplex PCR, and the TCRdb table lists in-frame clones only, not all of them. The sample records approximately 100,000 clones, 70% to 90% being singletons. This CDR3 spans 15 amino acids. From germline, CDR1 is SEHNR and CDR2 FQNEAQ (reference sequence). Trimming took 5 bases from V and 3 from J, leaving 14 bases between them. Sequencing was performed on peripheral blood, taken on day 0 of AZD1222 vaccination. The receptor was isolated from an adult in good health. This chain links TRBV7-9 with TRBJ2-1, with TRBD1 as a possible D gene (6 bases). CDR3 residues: CASSQQGTVYNEQFF. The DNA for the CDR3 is TGTGCCAGCAGCCAACAGGGTACTGTCTACAATGAGCAGTTCTTC.